This T cell receptor (beta chain) appears in the sequencing data of a study of T cells in tuberculosis. About the research overall: In South Africa, adults with active tuberculosis were compared with IGRA-negative and latently infected IGRA-positive adolescents. General study results and limits: Smaller alpha distances in active tuberculosis partly reflected shorter CDR3-alpha lengths. GEM motif frequencies gave around 70% accuracy; the GMM repertoire gave approximately 90%. Smaller distances to GMM-specific TCRs suggested their expansion in active tuberculosis.

The CDR3 is 15 residues long. Germline trimming cut 6 bases from V and 5 bases from J; bases unmatched to any gene: 14. Germline V gene data show CDR1 as SQVTM and CDR2 as ANQGSEA. In regard to this clone: Its target is not known.

The data were produced by immunoSEQ multiplex PCR, yet TCRdb's version contains in-frame clones alone and is incomplete. This table has about 20,000 clones, 85% to 90% appearing once. The chain joins TRBV29-1 to TRBJ1-1; TRBD1 matches at 8 bases. The source is a donor aged 10-35 years with latent tuberculosis or without tuberculosis infection. The source material was PBMCs. The CDR3 protein is CSVGRQGMGVTEAFF. The CDR3 DNA is TGCAGCGTAGGCCGACAGGGGATGGGGGTAACTGAAGCTTTCTTT.